A single T cell receptor beta chain is shown here with its context. Its antigen is undetermined. This sample is part of a study of CD8 T cells in Susac syndrome. Study-wide results and caveats: TCR sequencing and HLA analysis covered a relatively small number of individuals.

Negative magnetic isolation gave CD8+ and CD4+ cells; FACS enriched CD8+ TEMRA. Reverse transcription of roughly 0.5 to 1 ug RNA was performed with random hexamers. The method of amplification for TCR beta CDR3 was immunoSEQ multiplex PCR, covering 54 Vbeta and 13 Jbeta. One entry per CDR3 protein results from TCRdb running MiXCR on the immunoSEQ multiplex PCR reads. This table holds more than 250,000 distinct CDR3 sequences, about 90% found once. Trimming at V came to 6 bases and at J to 0 bases, leaving 10 bases not matched to a gene. Germline CDR1 is GTSNPN and CDR2 is SVGIG (reference sequence). This CDR3 region has 15 residues.

This chain connects TRBV30 to TRBJ1-1; 7 bases map to TRBD1. Sequences were obtained from CD4+ T cells from PBMCs. This clonotype was obtained from a human donor with multiple sclerosis. The CDR3 DNA reads TGTGCCTGCCTGCGGGGACAGCACTTGAACACTGAAGCTTTCTTT. Translated: CACLRGQHLNTEAFF.